These 30 T cell receptor beta chains share one sample of origin, sequenced in a study of T cell clonality in common variable immunodeficiency. Study results and limitations: Fewer deletions and N-nucleotide insertions were reportedly seen in common variable immunodeficiency TCR beta sequences.

Antigens for these TCRs are unknown. Method: immunoSEQ multiplex PCR; TCRdb's copy keeps in-frame clones and lacks some. Altogether about 21,000 clones were found in the sample, and no singletons occur. Sample: peripheral blood mononuclear cells. These receptor sequences come from a human donor with common variable immunodeficiency.

This clone was detected many times. The read is 3 residues too short to cover the CDR3 end, so that end is filled in from the germline J gene. V is TRBV13 and J is TRBJ2-7, with 14 nucleotides matching TRBD2. Germline-derived CDR1 and CDR2 are PRHDT and FYEKMQ (reference sequence). CDR3 length equals 17 residues. The J segment lost 0 bases and the V segment lost 5 bases, leaving 6 bases of the junction unmatched. This CDR3 reads CASSPGTSGSLSYEQYF. The DNA read from the CDR3 is TGTGCCAGCAGCCCGGGGACTAGCGGGAGTCTCTCCTACGAG.

Ten or more counts support this clone. The read ends 3 residues shy of where the CDR3 ends; the end is completed using the germline J gene. V usage is TRBV11-2 and J usage is TRBJ2-2, with D possibly TRBD1 on 5 matching bases. With 0 bases removed from V and 7 bases from J, the gap between germline ends came to 12 bases. Germline V gene sequence: CDR1 SGHAT, CDR2 FQNNGV. This CDR3 comprises 15 residues. The sequenced part of the CDR3 DNA is TGTGCCAGCAGCTTAGATCGCCAGGGAAACGGGGAG. Its translation is CASSLDRQGNGE. In full, the CDR3 is CASSLDRQGNGELFF.

By sample share, this clone is medium-sized. Read sequence stops 3 residues before the CDR3 end, and the germline J gene provides the missing end. The chain has TRBV6-2 or TRBV6-3 and TRBJ1-1; D is possibly TRBD1 (6 bases). The germline V and J ends were trimmed by 6 bases and 0 bases, with 14 bases remaining between them. The CDR3 runs 15 residues. Germline CDR1 and CDR2: MNHEY and SVGEGT. The CDR3 bases that were read are TGTGCCAGCAGACGGGACAACCTGATGAACACTGAA. Translating gives CASRRDNLMNTE. The whole CDR3 sequence reads CASRRDNLMNTEAFF.

This clone was counted ten times or more. With the read ending 3 residues before the CDR3 end, the germline J gene is used to fill in that end. V and J are TRBV30 and TRBJ2-5; 8 bases are shared with TRBD1. Trimming removed 3 bases from V and 6 bases from J; junction bases left unmatched: 6. This CDR3 has 13 amino acids. Germline V gene data show CDR1 as GTSNPN and CDR2 as SVGIG (reference sequence). CDR3 loop: CAWRTTGVKTQYF. The DNA read from the CDR3 is TGTGCCTGGAGGACGACAGGGGTAAAGACC.

This clone was detected ten times or more. The observed sequence ends 3 residues before the CDR3 terminus, with the missing tail filled in from the germline J gene. The chain couples TRBV12-3 or TRBV12-4 to TRBJ1-1; tentative D call: TRBD1 (5 bases). This CDR3 is 14 amino acids long. V was cut by 3 bases and J by 1 base, with 9 bases left in between. Incomplete CDR3 DNA: TGTGCCAGCAGTTTCTGGACAAGGAACACTGAA. Translated: CASSFWTRNTE. The whole CDR3 sequence is CASSFWTRNTEAFF.

This clone was counted ten times or more. The sequenced fragment ends 3 residues before the CDR3 boundary, so the rest is inferred from the germline J gene. J is TRBJ2-3 and V is TRBV4-2, with D maybe TRBD1 (5 bases). Germline V CDR1 and CDR2: LGHNA, YNFKEQ. This CDR3 has 14 residues. The V gene lost 4 bases and the J gene lost 0 bases, with 8 bases spanning the gap. The part of the CDR3 DNA that was read is TGTGCCAGCAGCCCCCGACAGAGCACAGATACG. Amino acids: CASSPRQSTDT. The entire CDR3 reads CASSPRQSTDTQYF.

This clone was recorded at least ten times. The DNA ends 3 residues before the CDR3 does, and the rest of the CDR3 is filled in from the germline J gene. This rearrangement joins TRBV20-1 to TRBJ2-5, with D possibly being TRBD2 (6 bases). This CDR3 region has 17 residues. V dropped 0 bases and J dropped 4 bases, with 21 bases sitting between them. Per the germline V gene, CDR1 is DFQATT and CDR2 is SNEGSKA (reference sequence). The CDR3: CSARETDGGYKGETQYF. The CDR3 bases that were read are TGCAGTGCTAGAGAGACGGATGGGGGGTATAAGGGAGAGACC.

This clone was seen many times. The CDR3 end is not reached by the read, which stops 3 residues before it; the germline J gene fills it in. This chain joins TRBV7-9 and TRBJ1-4; 8 bases are a match to TRBD1. Germline assignment: CDR1 SEHNR and CDR2 FQNEAQ (reference sequence). V dropped 1 base and J dropped 7; count of bases not matched to a gene: 5. This CDR3 is built from 15 residues. CDR3 amino acids: CASSLEQGAGEKLFF. Partial CDR3 DNA: TGTGCCAGCAGCTTAGAGCAGGGGGCAGGTGAAAAA.

This clone has a count of ten or more. The CDR3 end lies 3 residues beyond the end of the read and is filled in from the germline J gene. This chain links TRBV9 with TRBJ2-5; 7 positions match TRBD2. This CDR3 contains 14 residues. Looked up from germline, CDR1 is SGDLS and CDR2 is YYNGEE. V shed 4 bases and J 3 bases; nucleotides not matched to a gene: 6. The part of the CDR3 DNA that was read is TGTGCCAGCAGCAAAGTGGCGGGAGAAGAGACC. Its translation is CASSKVAGEET. The full CDR3 is CASSKVAGEETQYF.

In its sample, this clone was seen many times. The read ends 3 residues early relative to the CDR3; the germline J gene fills the gap. This chain uses TRBV11-1 with TRBJ2-1, with D tentatively TRBD2 (5 bases). Germline CDR1 SGHAT, CDR2 FQDESV (reference sequence). The CDR3 has 13 amino acids. V lost 7 bases, J lost 8 bases, and 15 bases lay in between. CDR3 bases read: TGTGCCAGCACCTCAACCGCGCGGGATGAG. The encoded protein is CASTSTARDE. The full CDR3 reads CASTSTARDEQFF.

This clone was detected many times. From the germline J gene comes the end of the CDR3, since the read stops 3 residues before it. The chain joins TRBV12-3 or TRBV12-4 to TRBJ1-3, with D maybe TRBD1 (5 bases). This CDR3 is 16 amino acids long. Trimming pared 1 base from V and 0 bases from J, leaving 10 bases between. The CDR3 DNA, read in part, is TGTGCCAGCAGTTTAGTGGCAGGGATCTCTGGAAACACC. Its translation is CASSLVAGISGNT. From start to end, the CDR3 is CASSLVAGISGNTIYF.

Remarks on this clone: The observed sequence ends 3 residues before the CDR3 terminus, with the missing tail filled in from the germline J gene. This sample includes further DNA sequences coding for the same CDR3. The chain recombines TRBV7-6 with TRBJ2-2, with 7 bases fitting TRBD1. V dropped 6 bases and J dropped 8; count of bases not matched to a gene: 6. Germline CDR1 SGHVS, CDR2 FNYEAQ. The CDR3 is made up of 13 amino acids. CDR3 DNA, as far as it was read: TGTGCCAGCAGAGCGACAGGGCCGGGGGAG. It encodes CASRATGPGE. The entire CDR3 reads CASRATGPGELFF. Full variable domain (missing parts from reference TRBV7-6 and TRBJ2-2): GAGVSQSPRYKVTKRGQDVALRCDPISGHVSLYWYRQALGQGPEFLTYFNYEAQQDKSGLPNDRFSAERPEGSISTLTIQRTEQRDSAMYRCASRATGPGELFFGEGSRLTVL.

This clone was observed many times. The CDR3 end lies 3 residues beyond the end of the read and is filled in from the germline J gene. The chain recombines TRBV20-1 with TRBJ1-6, with 10 bases that match TRBD1. After removal of 5 bases from V and 10 bases from J, the junction contained 11 bases not matched to a gene. CDR3 length equals 15 residues. The V gene's germline CDR1 is DFQATT and CDR2 SNEGSKA (reference sequence). The part of the CDR3 DNA that was read is TGCAGTGCTTCCGGACAGGGGGGGGTTGAATCACCC. Translation gives CSASGQGGVESP. The whole CDR3 protein is CSASGQGGVESPLHF.

This clone was picked up many times. The read ends 3 residues shy of where the CDR3 ends; the end is completed using the germline J gene. J is TRBJ2-5 and V is TRBV3-1 (or the pseudogene TRBV3-2); D tentatively fits TRBD1 or TRBD2 (5 bases each). V was trimmed by 4 bases and J by 5 bases, leaving 8 bases between them. Looked up from germline, CDR1 is LGHDT and CDR2 is YNNKEL (reference sequence). The CDR3 contains 12 residues. The CDR3 protein is CASSRGAETQYF. The sequenced part of the CDR3 DNA is TGTGCCAGCAGCCGAGGGGCGGAGACC.

This clone has at least ten counts. The read halts 3 residues ahead of the CDR3 end, with the missing end drawn from the germline J gene. The chain links TRBV11-3 to TRBJ2-3, with 7 bases lining up with TRBD2. J gave up 3 bases and V 5 bases, and 5 bases lay outside the gene matches. Per the germline V gene, CDR1 is SGHNT and CDR2 is YENEEA. The length of the CDR3 is 14 residues. The CDR3: CASSVGRGTDTQYF. The CDR3 DNA, read in part, is TGTGCCAGCAGCGTGGGGCGGGGGACAGATACG.

Points on this clone: The CDR3 end is not reached by the read, which stops 3 residues before it; the germline J gene fills it in. V is TRBV27 and J is TRBJ2-7; 7 positions match TRBD2. The CDR3 has 14 amino acids. Unmatched junction bases numbered 8, after V lost 5 bases and J lost 4 bases. CDR1 MNHEY and CDR2 SMNVEV come from the germline V gene (reference sequence). The CDR3 sequence is CASSGGGGGYEQYF. The DNA read from the CDR3 is TGTGCCAGCAGTGGGGGTGGGGGGGGGTACGAG.

In this sample, this clone turned up a few times. The CDR3 end falls 3 residues outside the read, so it is completed with the germline J gene. The V and J genes are TRBV20-1 and TRBJ2-1; 13 positions match TRBD2. The germline V gene encodes CDR1 DFQATT and CDR2 SNEGSKA (reference sequence). V trimming: 6 bases; J trimming: 7 bases; junction bases outside the gene matches: 6. This CDR3 has 14 amino acids. Partial CDR3 DNA: TGCAGTGCAGAACGGGGACTAGCGGGGAATGAG. Translation gives CSAERGLAGNE. The full CDR3 is CSAERGLAGNEQFF.

This clone was recorded many times. The CDR3 extends 3 residues past the end of the read, so its final part is completed from the germline J gene. The chain has TRBV10-3 and TRBJ2-2; possible D gene TRBD1, 5 bases. The CDR3 covers 14 residues. Germline CDR1 is ENHRY and CDR2 is SYGVKD. The V end was cut by 10 bases, the J end by 0 bases, with 12 bases between. CDR3 bases read: TGTGCCACCCAGGGCTTTTCGAACACCGGGGAG. Translation gives CATQGFSNTGE. The whole CDR3 sequence is CATQGFSNTGELFF.

This clone was observed many times. Coverage ceases 3 residues before the CDR3 finishes, and the germline J gene fills in the end. The rearrangement uses TRBV28 and TRBJ2-6, with TRBD1 as a possible D gene (6 bases). This CDR3 region has 17 residues. The V gene lost 6 bases and the J gene lost 0 bases, with 15 bases spanning the gap. Germline-derived CDR1 and CDR2 are MDHEN and SYDVKM. Incomplete CDR3 DNA: TGTGCCAGCAGCTCACAACAGGGACACTCTGGGGCCAACGTC. Encoded protein: CASSSQQGHSGANV. The CDR3 reads in full as CASSSQQGHSGANVLTF.

This clone has a handful of counts. The CDR3 end is not reached by the read, which stops 3 residues before it; the germline J gene fills it in. This chain connects TRBV20-1 to TRBJ2-7; 10 nucleotides agree with TRBD2. After removal of 5 bases from V and 0 bases from J, the junction contained 7 bases not matched to a gene. The CDR3 covers 15 residues. Germline CDR1 and CDR2: DFQATT and SNEGSKA (reference sequence). Incomplete CDR3 DNA: TGCAGTGCTTGGGGGACTAGCGCCTACTCCTACGAG. Its protein is CSAWGTSAYSYE. The entire CDR3 protein is CSAWGTSAYSYEQYF.

This clone was counted many times. The read stops 3 residues short of the end of the CDR3; the missing end is completed from the germline J gene. The chain has TRBV7-2 and TRBJ2-5; TRBD2 matches at 7 bases. Germline-derived CDR1 and CDR2 are SGHTA and FQGNSA. The length of the CDR3 is 14 residues. V dropped 5 bases and J dropped 1; count of bases not matched to a gene: 4. This CDR3 is CASSIPSGQETQYF. Partial CDR3 DNA: TGTGCCAGCAGCATACCTAGCGGCCAAGAGACC.

This clone occurred many times. The read gets to within 3 residues of the CDR3 end, and the germline J gene fills in the rest. The chain uses TRBV5-1 and TRBJ2-3; 8 positions agree with TRBD2. This CDR3 contains 15 residues. From germline, CDR1 is SGHRS and CDR2 YFSETQ. With 0 bases clipped from V and 4 bases from J, the junction kept 4 bases outside the gene matches. Here the CDR3 reads CASSLVGGAADTQYF. The sequenced part of the CDR3 DNA is TGCGCCAGCAGCTTGGTCGGGGGGGCAGCAGATACG.

This clone was counted ten times or more. The read comes to an end 3 residues before the CDR3 does, leaving the germline J gene to fill in the end. V gene TRBV2 combines with J gene TRBJ2-5, with TRBD1 identical over 9 bases. J gave up 5 bases and V 2 bases, and 9 bases lay outside the gene matches. Per the germline V gene, CDR1 is SNHLY and CDR2 is FYNNEI. The CDR3 sequence is 16 residues long. The DNA read from the CDR3 is TGTGCCAGCAGTGAATACCGGGACAGGGTCCAGGAGACC. It yields the protein CASSEYRDRVQET. The entire CDR3 is CASSEYRDRVQETQYF.

This clone was detected many times. The sequenced fragment ends 3 residues before the CDR3 boundary, so the rest is inferred from the germline J gene. V is TRBV2 and J is TRBJ1-1; 12 bases map to TRBD1. Germline loops: CDR1 SNHLY, CDR2 FYNNEI. There are 14 residues in the CDR3. The V segment lost 6 bases and the J segment 6 bases; nucleotides outside the gene matches: 5. The CDR3 sequence is CASRGQGARAEAFF. CDR3 bases read: TGTGCCAGCAGGGGACAGGGGGCGCGGGCTGAA.

This clone was counted many times. The read gets to within 3 residues of the CDR3 end, and the germline J gene fills in the rest. The chain recombines TRBV6-2 or TRBV6-3 with TRBJ1-5; unclear D gene. Germline-derived CDR1 and CDR2 are MNHEY and SVGEGT. This CDR3 contains 14 residues. Trimming removed 3 bases from V and 5 bases from J, with 11 bases in between. CDR3 sequence: CASSYTTGHQPQHF. The CDR3 DNA, read in part, is TGTGCCAGCAGTTATACGACGGGTCATCAGCCC.

This clone was seen many times. Sequencing ends 3 residues short of the CDR3 end; the germline J gene provides the rest. The rearrangement joins TRBV12-3 or TRBV12-4 to TRBJ2-5; D is unresolved. This CDR3 is 13 amino acids long. V lost 4 bases to trimming and J lost 1 base, with 7 bases between them. The sequenced part of the CDR3 DNA is TGTGCCAGCAGTTCCCGTCCCCAAGAGACC. Residues: CASSSRPQET. The whole CDR3 reads CASSSRPQETQYF.

This clone was recorded many times. The sequence runs out 3 residues before the end of the CDR3; the remainder is reconstructed from the germline J gene. J is TRBJ2-3 and V is TRBV2; D may be TRBD2 (6 bases). There are 14 residues in the CDR3. Trimming stripped 7 bases from V and 1 base from J, with 12 bases between. Germline V gene sequence: CDR1 SNHLY, CDR2 FYNNEI. CDR3 sequence: CASKEGRGTDTQYF. The sequenced CDR3 bases are TGTGCCAGCAAGGAGGGCAGGGGCACAGATACG.

This clone was seen ten or more times. The read falls 3 residues short of the CDR3 end, and the missing part is taken from the germline J gene. The chain is built from TRBV7-2 and TRBJ2-7; D gene uncertain. This CDR3 is built from 11 residues. Between the trimmed V and J ends, which lost 7 bases and 6 bases, there was a span of 10 bases. CDR1 is SGHTA, CDR2 FQGNSA, per germline. The sequenced CDR3 bases are TGTGCCAGCACGAAGAGGTCCGAG. This sequence encodes CASTKRSE. The whole CDR3 sequence is CASTKRSEQYF.

This clone appeared many times. This CDR3 reads CASSEGRVNEQFF. The sequenced part of the CDR3 DNA is TGTGCCAGCAGTGAAGGCAGGGTCAATGAG. The chain carries TRBV2 and TRBJ2-1; D is perhaps TRBD1 (5 bases). The read ends 3 residues early relative to the CDR3; the germline J gene fills the gap. This CDR3 has 13 residues. CDR1 and CDR2 from the germline V gene are SNHLY and FYNNEI. Trimming removed 1 base from V and 6 bases from J, with 7 bases in between.

This clone was counted at least ten times. The read comes to an end 3 residues before the CDR3 does, leaving the germline J gene to fill in the end. This chain links TRBV11-2 with TRBJ1-1; 10 bases match TRBD1. The CDR3 sequence is 15 residues long. Germline V gives CDR1 SGHAT, CDR2 FQNNGV. The CDR3 here is CASSSQDRGRRLAFF. The sequenced part of the CDR3 DNA is TGTGCCAGCAGCTCTCAAGACAGGGGGCGGAGGTTG.